The next 32 T cell receptor beta chains were all read from a single sample in a study of cytomegalovirus exposure and HLA in healthy donors. Sequencing was performed with immunoSEQ multiplex PCR; in TCRdb, only in-frame clones are kept and a portion is missing. Among about 120,000 clones listed, 88% were seen once. What was sequenced was PBMCs. All receptors come from a woman in her thirties in good health and CMV-seropositive.

This clone was counted once. The junction shows a germline mismatch at one end, possibly a read error. The chain couples TRBV7-3 to TRBJ2-3, with 8 bases that match TRBD2. This CDR3 comprises 15 residues. The V gene's germline CDR1 is SGHTA and CDR2 FQGTGA. This chain's CDR3 is CASSLTSGSTDTQYF. The CDR3 DNA follows: TGTGCCAGCAGCCTAACTAGCGGTTCCACAGATACGCAGTATTTT. Complete variable domain (other parts from reference TRBV7-3 and TRBJ2-3): GAGVSQTPSNKVTEKGKYVELRCDPISGHTALYWYRQSLGQGPEFLIYFQGTGAADDSGLPNDRFFAVRPEGSVSTLKIQRTERGDSAVYLCASSLTSGSTDTQYFGPGTRLTVL.

The chain couples TRBV5-1 to TRBJ2-4, with TRBD2 matching over 8 bases. Per the germline V gene, CDR1 is SGHRS and CDR2 is YFSETQ. This CDR3 contains 16 residues. V lost 7 bases and J lost 1; bases outside the gene matches: 10. CDR3 sequence reads: CASANGASGAKNIQYF. The CDR3 nucleotides are TGCGCCAGCGCTAATGGGGCTAGCGGGGCCAAAAACATTCAGTACTTC.

The CDR3 region has the DNA TGTGCCAGCAGCTCCCCGGACAGGGCTGAAGCTTTCTTT. This translates into CASSSPDRAEAFF. The genes are TRBV5-4 and TRBJ1-1, with 8 bases identical to TRBD1. Per the germline V gene, CDR1 is SGHNT and CDR2 is YYREEE (reference sequence). The CDR3 runs to 13 residues. After removal of 3 bases from V and 6 bases from J, the junction contained 4 bases not matched to a gene.

V is TRBV30 and J is TRBJ2-7; perhaps TRBD2 as D (7 bases). Germline V gene data show CDR1 as GTSNPN and CDR2 as SVGIG (reference sequence). V was pared by 0 bases and J by 3 bases, with 15 bases between. The CDR3 loop spans 15 amino acids. The CDR3, as DNA: TGTGCCTGGAGTGTACCTGCGGGGGCCGTCTACGAGCAGTACTTC. Its protein product is CAWSVPAGAVYEQYF.

The chain employs TRBV2 and TRBJ2-1; a weak D match, TRBD2 (6 bases). Germline CDR1 SNHLY, CDR2 FYNNEI. V was clipped by 5 bases and J by 9 bases, with 8 bases between them. The CDR3 runs 11 residues. The CDR3 protein is CASSPGVEQFF. DNA for the CDR3: TGTGCCAGCAGTCCGGGGGTTGAGCAGTTCTTC.

This chain links TRBV29-1 with TRBJ1-1; 9 bases fit TRBD1. Unmatched junction bases numbered 6, after V lost 8 bases and J lost 5 bases. The CDR3 totals 12 residues. Germline V gene sequence: CDR1 SQVTM, CDR2 ANQGSEA. CDR3 bases: TGCAGCACACAGGGGGCCAGAACTGAAGCTTTCTTT. Protein: CSTQGARTEAFF.

The rearrangement joins TRBV9 to TRBJ2-3; 12 nucleotides match TRBD2. With V trimmed by 3 bases and J by 3 bases, 5 bases remained unmatched. Germline V gives CDR1 SGDLS, CDR2 YYNGEE. This CDR3 comprises 16 residues. CDR3 residues: CASSGLAGGSTDTQYF. The CDR3 nucleotides are TGTGCCAGCAGCGGTCTAGCGGGAGGGTCAACAGATACGCAGTATTTT.

The CDR3 sequence: CAWSVGWGRSSDYEQYF. CDR3 sequence (DNA): TGTGCCTGGAGTGTAGGTTGGGGCAGATCATCTGACTACGAGCAGTACTTC. The chain couples TRBV30 to TRBJ2-7; maybe TRBD1 (5 bases). CDR3 size: 17 residues. CDR1 GTSNPN and CDR2 SVGIG come from the germline V gene (reference sequence). V lost 0 bases and J 3 bases, leaving 21 bases between the germline ends.

The gene calls are TRBV7-3 and TRBJ2-2, with 7 bases identical to TRBD2. The ends lost 5 bases at V and 4 bases at J; junction bases unmatched: 4. This CDR3 comprises 14 residues. Germline V gene lookup returns CDR1 SGHTA and CDR2 FQGTGA. The CDR3 DNA reads as TGTGCCAGCAGCCAACCGGGGGGCACCGGGGAGCTGTTTTTT. Its protein is CASSQPGGTGELFF.

Here the CDR3 DNA reads TGTGCCAGCAGTGAACGAGATCCCTCCTACGAGCAGTACTTC. This translates into CASSERDPSYEQYF. The rearrangement joins TRBV6-1 to TRBJ2-7; D remains unclear. V was pared by 2 bases and J by 0 bases, with 8 bases between. The germline V gene has CDR1 MNHNS and CDR2 SASEGT. The CDR3 consists of 14 residues.

This sequence joins TRBV7-2 and TRBJ2-7, with 10 positions matching TRBD2. Germline assignment: CDR1 SGHTA and CDR2 FQGNSA. The CDR3 is made up of 15 amino acids. V lost 1 base, J lost 2 bases, and 2 bases stayed unmatched. CDR3 bases: TGTGCCAGCAGCTTAGTAGCGGGGGGCACCTACGAGCAGTACTTC. Translated, it gives CASSLVAGGTYEQYF.

The chain couples TRBV5-6 to TRBJ1-1; D call uncertain. Trimming took off 6 bases at V and 7 bases at J, with 16 bases between the two ends. Germline-derived CDR1 and CDR2 are SGHDT and YYEEEE. The CDR3 is made up of 13 amino acids. The CDR3 DNA reads TGTGCCAGCACCCTATCTGAGGGCAATGAAGCTTTCTTT. Translated, it gives CASTLSEGNEAFF.

This clone has a single count. The chain links TRBV19 to TRBJ1-6, with D possibly being TRBD1 (6 bases). The V gene lost 10 bases and the J gene lost 6 bases, with 19 bases spanning the gap. Per germline, CDR1 LNHDA and CDR2 SQIVND (reference sequence). There are 15 residues in the CDR3. CDR3 sequence reads: CATQKTTGPNSPLHF. The CDR3 bases are TGTGCCACCCAAAAGACGACAGGACCTAATTCACCCCTCCACTTT.

This sequence joins TRBV18 and TRBJ1-2; TRBD1 matches 9 bases. Germline values: CDR1 KGHSH, CDR2 LQKENI. The CDR3 length is 15 residues. V shed 6 bases, J shed 8 bases, and the junction held 13 bases outside the gene matches. CDR3 sequence (DNA): TGTGCCAGCTCGCAAATACCGGGACAGGGAAGCGGCTACACCTTC. Its translation is CASSQIPGQGSGYTF.

As regards this clone: At the DNA level, this CDR3 is encoded by other sequences in the same sample as well. The chain recombines TRBV12-5 with TRBJ2-7; 8 bases line up with TRBD1. Germline loops: CDR1 LGHNT, CDR2 FRNRAP. The CDR3 has 16 residues. The ends lost 0 bases at V and 6 bases at J; junction bases unmatched: 10. The CDR3, as DNA: TGTGCTAGTGGTTTGGTACTAGGGCAGGGGGCCGGCGAGCAGTACTTC. It encodes CASGLVLGQGAGEQYF.

V gene TRBV11-2 combines with J gene TRBJ2-3; 8 positions agree with TRBD2. Trimming removed 3 bases from V and 2 bases from J; junction bases left unmatched: 4. The CDR3 spans 15 residues. Per the germline V gene, CDR1 is SGHAT and CDR2 is FQNNGV. CDR3 protein: CASSFPAGVTDTQYF. In DNA, the CDR3 is TGTGCCAGCAGCTTCCCAGCGGGGGTCACAGATACGCAGTATTTT. The complete variable domain, with remaining parts taken from reference TRBV11-2 and TRBJ2-3, reads EAGVAQSPRYKIIEKRQSVAFWCNPISGHATLYWYQQILGQGPKLLIQFQNNGVVDDSQLPKDRFSAERLKGVDSTLKIQPAKLEDSAVYLCASSFPAGVTDTQYFGPGTRLTVL.

CDR3 residues: CASSLGLAGTTDTQYF. CDR3 bases: TGTGCCAGCAGCTTGGGACTAGCGGGGACCACAGATACGCAGTATTTT. V gene TRBV5-4 combines with J gene TRBJ2-3; 11 nucleotides line up with TRBD2. V lost 0 bases to trimming and J lost 2 bases; unmatched junction nucleotides: 2. The germline CDR1 and CDR2 sequences are SGHNT and YYREEE (reference sequence). There are 16 residues in the CDR3.

The CDR3 bases are TGTGCCAGCAGCCCTCAAGTCGCGACTAGCGGTCCGGATACGCAGTATTTT. It is translated as CASSPQVATSGPDTQYF. The chain couples TRBV5-4 to TRBJ2-3; TRBD2 matches at 9 bases. The J segment lost 6 bases and the V segment lost 4 bases, leaving 15 bases of the junction unmatched. CDR1 and CDR2 (germline): SGHNT, YYREEE (reference sequence). CDR3 size: 17 residues.

This clone was seen only a few times. This chain connects TRBV16 to TRBJ1-2; no clear D gene. CDR1 KGHSY and CDR2 FQNENV come from the germline V gene. The V gene lost 1 base and the J gene lost 3 bases, with 12 bases spanning the gap. The length of the CDR3 is 15 residues. CDR3 coding DNA: TGTGCCAGCAGCCAATGGGAGGGAGGCGACTATGGCTACACCTTC. Translation gives CASSQWEGGDYGYTF.

This clone was seen just once. V gene TRBV5-6 combines with J gene TRBJ2-5; tentatively, D is TRBD2 (5 bases). The ends were cut back, 4 bases at V and 3 bases at J, with 16 bases in the middle. The CDR3 runs 15 residues. Germline V gene data show CDR1 as SGHDT and CDR2 as YYEEEE. The CDR3 loop is CASSPKRLKKETQYF. The CDR3 nucleotides are TGTGCCAGCAGCCCTAAGCGACTAAAAAAAGAGACCCAGTACTTC.

This chain uses TRBV2 with TRBJ1-5; 7 bases line up with TRBD1. With 6 bases clipped from V and 0 bases from J, the junction kept 5 bases outside the gene matches. Germline values: CDR1 SNHLY, CDR2 FYNNEI. The CDR3 totals 15 residues. CDR3 sequence reads: CASSRTGDSNQPQHF. The CDR3 DNA sequence: TGTGCCAGCAGCAGGACAGGAGATAGCAATCAGCCCCAGCATTTT.

This chain connects TRBV5-1 to TRBJ2-2; a possible D gene is TRBD2 (6 bases). Germline V lookup: CDR1 SGHRS, CDR2 YFSETQ. V was trimmed by 3 bases and J by 5 bases, leaving 17 bases between them. CDR3 size: 16 residues. As DNA, the CDR3 is TGCGCCAGCAGCTCGATGATGACCCGGGGGACCGGGGAGCTGTTTTTT. Its protein is CASSSMMTRGTGELFF.

The chain is built from TRBV2 and TRBJ1-1; D uncertain. CDR3 length: 10 amino acids. Trimming stripped 6 bases from V and 9 bases from J, with 8 bases between. Per germline, CDR1 SNHLY and CDR2 FYNNEI. CDR3 sequence: CASRRNKAFF. DNA of the CDR3: TGTGCCAGCAGGCGAAATAAAGCTTTCTTT.

The V gene is TRBV7-9, the J gene TRBJ2-1; no reliable D call. This CDR3 has 14 amino acids. CDR1 is SEHNR and CDR2 is FQNEAQ in the germline V gene (reference sequence). V was cut by 5 bases and J by 5 bases, with 13 bases left in between. Here the CDR3 reads CASSPPQVDNEQFF. The CDR3 DNA reads as TGTGCCAGCAGCCCCCCGCAGGTTGACAATGAGCAGTTCTTC. The variable domain in full, completed from reference TRBV7-9 and TRBJ2-1, reads DTGVSQNPRHKITKRGQNVTFRCDPISEHNRLYWYRQTLGQGPEFLTYFQNEAQLEKSRLLSDRFSAERPKGSFSTLEIQRTEQGDSAMYLCASSPPQVDNEQFFGPGTRLTVL.

The chain employs TRBV7-9 and TRBJ2-2; D possibly corresponds to TRBD2 (6 bases). The CDR3 is 16 amino acids. V shed 5 bases and J shed 1 base, with 14 bases lying between them. The V gene's germline CDR1 is SEHNR and CDR2 FQNEAQ (reference sequence). The CDR3 nucleotides read TGTGCCAGCAGCCCCGGAGGGAGTGAGAACACCGGGGAGCTGTTTTTT. Protein: CASSPGGSENTGELFF.

This chain links TRBV6-5 with TRBJ2-1; 7 bases agree with TRBD2. CDR3 length: 15 residues. Trimming took 6 bases from V and 5 from J; bases not matched to a gene: 10. CDR1 is MNHEY and CDR2 is SVGAGI in the germline V gene. In nucleotides, the CDR3 is TGTGCCAGCAGAGAACCGGGACTAACGAACAATGAGCAGTTCTTC. This codes for CASREPGLTNNEQFF.

Details on this clone: One end of the junction varies from germline; a read error may be responsible. The chain uses TRBV29-1 and TRBJ2-7, with D possibly matching TRBD2 (6 bases). Germline CDR1 SQVTM, CDR2 ANQGSEA. The CDR3 totals 11 residues. CDR3: CSVDVREVLVF. The CDR3 DNA reads as TGCAGCGTTGACGTCAGGGAGGTTTTGGTCTTC.

The rearrangement joins TRBV7-6 to TRBJ1-1; D is uncertain. With 1 base removed from V and 5 bases from J, the gap between germline ends came to 17 bases. This CDR3 comprises 16 residues. Germline loops: CDR1 SGHVS, CDR2 FNYEAQ. The CDR3: CASSLEESGPATEAFF. The CDR3 DNA follows: TGTGCCAGCAGCTTAGAGGAAAGTGGGCCTGCTACTGAAGCTTTCTTT.

The chain joins TRBV5-1 to TRBJ2-7, with 8 bases fitting TRBD2. CDR1 and CDR2 (germline): SGHRS, YFSETQ. The V gene end was trimmed by 2 bases and the J gene end by 6 bases; junction bases not matched to a gene: 7. The CDR3 length is 14 residues. The chain's CDR3 is CASSFSGGEFEQYF. The CDR3 DNA is TGCGCCAGCAGCTTTTCCGGGGGGGAGTTCGAGCAGTACTTC.

The rearrangement joins TRBV27 to TRBJ2-7; a weak D match, TRBD2 (7 bases). The V and J ends lost 5 bases and 2 bases respectively, with 13 bases between them. Germline CDR1 reads MNHEY; CDR2 reads SMNVEV (reference sequence). The CDR3 covers 14 residues. The CDR3 sequence: CASSRAGGPYEQYF. CDR3 DNA sequence: TGTGCCAGCAGTAGAGCCGGGGGGCCCTACGAGCAGTACTTC.

The chain combines TRBV18 with TRBJ2-1; D not resolved. Germline CDR1 and CDR2: KGHSH and LQKENI. This CDR3 spans 15 amino acids. Trimming took off 1 base at V and 10 bases at J, with 17 bases between the two ends. This chain's CDR3 is CASSPQATPSREQFF. As DNA, the CDR3 is TGTGCCAGCTCACCACAGGCCACCCCCTCGAGGGAGCAGTTCTTC.

In its sample, this clone was seen a few times. This rearrangement joins TRBV30 to TRBJ1-2, with 9 positions matching TRBD1. The J segment lost 2 bases and the V segment lost 5 bases, leaving 6 bases of the junction unmatched. The CDR3 covers 14 residues. Germline CDR1 reads GTSNPN; CDR2 reads SVGIG (reference sequence). This chain's CDR3 is CAWDKGQGNYGYTF. CDR3 in DNA: TGTGCCTGGGACAAGGGACAGGGAAACTATGGCTACACCTTC.